This T cell receptor (beta chain) was recorded in a study of blood T cells in healthy people across ages. The germline V gene has CDR1 SQVTM and CDR2 ANQGSEA. V gave up 7 bases and J gave up 5 bases; unmatched junction bases: 6. This CDR3 is 12 amino acids long. A second PCR, run for roughly 7 to 12 cycles, used a sample-barcoded 5' primer plus a J-beta primer mix. Via MiXCR, TCRdb re-called the 5' RACE reads, giving one row per CDR3 protein. The repertoire consists of about 970,000 distinct CDR3 sequences, with roughly half occurring once and the leading ten covering about 21%. This chain links TRBV29-1 with TRBJ1-1, with 8 bases fitting TRBD1. Sequenced sample: blood. This TCR derives from a woman aged 60-75 years in good health. In nucleotides, the CDR3 is TGCAGCGCAGGGGGCGCGGGGACTGAAGCTTTCTTT. Its translation: CSAGGAGTEAFF.